These 15 T cell receptor beta chains came from one sample sequenced in a study of cytomegalovirus exposure and HLA in healthy donors. Vbeta (60) and Jbeta (13) primers were used in the PCR. Produced via immunoSEQ multiplex PCR; TCRdb's table is partial and in-frame only. Found here are 91,000 or so clones; the top ten clones hold roughly 3%. Sequenced sample: PBMCs. The receptor set was obtained from a woman in her thirties in good health and CMV-seronegative.

This sequence joins TRBV7-8 and TRBJ2-1; D is possibly TRBD1 (6 bases). Germline V gene lookup returns CDR1 SGHVS and CDR2 FQNEAQ. Between the trimmed V and J ends, which lost 1 base and 7 bases, there was a span of 14 bases. The CDR3 consists of 15 residues. As DNA, the CDR3 is TGTGCCAGCAGCTTAGTACGAGGCCAGGGGAATGAGCAGTTCTTC. This translates into CASSLVRGQGNEQFF.

The chain has TRBV27 and TRBJ2-7; perhaps TRBD1 as D (6 bases). Germline V CDR1 and CDR2: MNHEY, SMNVEV (reference sequence). With 3 bases removed from V and 3 bases from J, the gap between germline ends came to 9 bases. The CDR3 spans 13 residues. The DNA for the CDR3 is TGTGCCAGCAGTTTGAGGGGGAACTACGAGCAGTACTTC. As protein: CASSLRGNYEQYF.

The CDR3 is CASSLEGGRKFGANVLTF. CDR3 DNA: TGTGCCAGCAGCTTAGAAGGCGGGAGGAAGTTTGGGGCCAACGTCCTGACTTTC. The chain couples TRBV7-9 to TRBJ2-6; 8 nucleotides align to TRBD2. V lost 1 base, J lost 3 bases, and 8 bases stayed unmatched. CDR3 size: 18 residues. Germline CDR1 reads SEHNR; CDR2 reads FQNEAQ (reference sequence).

V is TRBV9 and J is TRBJ2-1; D is undetermined. The CDR3 contains 14 residues. The germline V gene encodes CDR1 SGDLS and CDR2 YYNGEE. Trimming stripped 3 bases from V and 3 bases from J, with 10 bases between. The CDR3 region has the DNA TGTGCCAGCAGCGCGAGCGATTACTACAATGAGCAGTTCTTC. Translation gives CASSASDYYNEQFF.

This chain connects TRBV5-1 to TRBJ1-1; the D is unclear. Trimming pared 1 base from V and 0 bases from J, leaving 7 bases between. The length of the CDR3 is 14 residues. Germline V gives CDR1 SGHRS, CDR2 YFSETQ. The CDR3 sequence: CASSLLQLNTEAFF. The CDR3 DNA reads as TGCGCCAGCAGCTTGTTACAGTTGAACACTGAAGCTTTCTTT.

This chain's CDR3 is CAWRRGALYNYGYTF. CDR3 sequence (DNA): TGTGCCTGGCGCAGGGGGGCACTCTATAACTATGGCTACACCTTC. V and J are TRBV30 and TRBJ1-2; 7 nucleotides agree with TRBD1. There are 15 residues in the CDR3. V lost 5 bases to trimming and J lost 1 base; unmatched junction nucleotides: 10. Germline lookup yields CDR1 GTSNPN and CDR2 SVGIG (reference sequence).

The V call is TRBV27, the J call TRBJ1-5; D is undetermined. This CDR3 is built from 13 residues. Per germline, CDR1 MNHEY and CDR2 SMNVEV (reference sequence). The germline V and J ends were trimmed by 2 bases and 4 bases, with 6 bases remaining between them. Here the CDR3 DNA reads TGTGCCAGCAGTTTAGGAGTTAATCAGCCCCAGCATTTT. Its translation: CASSLGVNQPQHF.

This rearrangement joins TRBV6-5 to TRBJ1-1; tentative D call: TRBD1 (5 bases). The CDR3 length is 13 residues. From germline, CDR1 is MNHEY and CDR2 SVGAGI. Trimming removed 5 bases at V and 1 base at J, with 8 bases between. CDR3 coding DNA: TGTGCCAGCAGTCGACAGCCGAACACTGAAGCTTTCTTT. Translating gives CASSRQPNTEAFF.

The CDR3 DNA sequence: TGTGCCAGCAGCCAAGATTTCGGCAGGGGGGCAGGAGCTTTCTTT. It codes for CASSQDFGRGAGAFF. V gene TRBV14 combines with J gene TRBJ1-1; 7 bases line up with TRBD1. CDR3 length: 15 amino acids. V dropped 0 bases and J dropped 10; count of bases not matched to a gene: 11. Germline V lookup: CDR1 SGHDN, CDR2 FVKESK. The full variable domain, its missing parts supplied by reference TRBV14 and TRBJ1-1, is EAGVTQFPSHSVIEKGQTVTLRCDPISGHDNLYWYRRVMGKEIKFLLHFVKESKQDESGMPNNRFLAERTGGTYSTLKVQPAELEDSGVYFCASSQDFGRGAGAFFGQGTRLTVV.

This chain uses TRBV6-1 with TRBJ1-1; no definite D call. The CDR3 totals 13 residues. Germline V gives CDR1 MNHNS, CDR2 SASEGT. V was shortened by 6 bases and J by 4 bases, with 12 bases between the two germline ends. In DNA, the CDR3 is TGTGCCAGCAGCTCAATACAAGTCACTGAAGCTTTCTTT. Protein product: CASSSIQVTEAFF.

In the case of this clone: Mismatch with germline at one junction end may stem from a read error. This chain connects TRBV19 to TRBJ1-6, with unresolved D. The germline CDR1 and CDR2 sequences are LNHDA and SQIVND (reference sequence). CDR3 length: 14 amino acids. CDR3: CASSLVVTNSPLHF. As DNA, the CDR3 is TGTGCCAGTAGCCTAGTCGTGACCAATTCGCCCCTCCACTTT.

The CDR3 DNA reads as TGTGCCAGTAGTATAGGCAGGGTCCAGACCGGGGAGCTGTTTTTT. Amino acid sequence: CASSIGRVQTGELFF. The rearrangement links TRBV19 to TRBJ2-2; weak D call: TRBD1 (5 bases). There are 15 residues in the CDR3. V was trimmed by 1 base and J by 5 bases, leaving 11 bases between them. Germline V gives CDR1 LNHDA, CDR2 SQIVND (reference sequence).

The chain joins TRBV6-5 to TRBJ1-5; 8 bases line up with TRBD1. Per the germline V gene, CDR1 is MNHEY and CDR2 is SVGAGI. With 4 bases clipped from V and 5 bases from J, the junction kept 4 bases outside the gene matches. The length of the CDR3 is 14 residues. CDR3: CASSSQGADQPQHF. CDR3 DNA sequence: TGTGCCAGCAGTTCCCAGGGGGCAGATCAGCCCCAGCATTTT.

The chain carries TRBV9 and TRBJ1-3; TRBD1 might be the D (5 bases). V was shortened by 7 bases and J by 1 base, with 9 bases between the two germline ends. Germline V gene lookup returns CDR1 SGDLS and CDR2 YYNGEE. This CDR3 has 13 residues. The CDR3: CASGASSGNTIYF. The CDR3, as DNA: TGTGCCAGCGGGGCCTCTTCTGGAAACACCATATATTTT.

This sequence joins TRBV7-9 and TRBJ2-1; TRBD1 matches at 7 bases. This CDR3 is built from 15 residues. Germline V gives CDR1 SEHNR, CDR2 FQNEAQ (reference sequence). The ends lost 3 bases at V and 0 bases at J; junction bases unmatched: 2. In nucleotides, the CDR3 is TGTGCCAGCAGCTTCGGGGACAGCTCCTACAATGAGCAGTTCTTC. Its protein product is CASSFGDSSYNEQFF.